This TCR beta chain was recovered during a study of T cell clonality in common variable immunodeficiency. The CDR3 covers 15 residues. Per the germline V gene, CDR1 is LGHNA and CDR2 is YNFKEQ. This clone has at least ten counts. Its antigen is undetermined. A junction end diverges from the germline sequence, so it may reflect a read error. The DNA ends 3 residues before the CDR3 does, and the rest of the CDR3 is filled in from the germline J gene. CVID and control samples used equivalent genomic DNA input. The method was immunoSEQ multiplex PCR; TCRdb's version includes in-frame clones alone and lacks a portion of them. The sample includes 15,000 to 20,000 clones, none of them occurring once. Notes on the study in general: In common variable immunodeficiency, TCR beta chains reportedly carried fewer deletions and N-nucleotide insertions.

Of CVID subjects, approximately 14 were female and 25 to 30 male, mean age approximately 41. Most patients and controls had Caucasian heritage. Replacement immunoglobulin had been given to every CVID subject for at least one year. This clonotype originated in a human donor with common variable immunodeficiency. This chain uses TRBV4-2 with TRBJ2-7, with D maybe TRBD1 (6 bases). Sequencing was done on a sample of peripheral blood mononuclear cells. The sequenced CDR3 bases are TGCGCCAGCAGCCAAGATGCCACAGGGTTAGGCGAG. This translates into CASSQDATGLGE. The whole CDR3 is CASSQDATGLGEQYF.